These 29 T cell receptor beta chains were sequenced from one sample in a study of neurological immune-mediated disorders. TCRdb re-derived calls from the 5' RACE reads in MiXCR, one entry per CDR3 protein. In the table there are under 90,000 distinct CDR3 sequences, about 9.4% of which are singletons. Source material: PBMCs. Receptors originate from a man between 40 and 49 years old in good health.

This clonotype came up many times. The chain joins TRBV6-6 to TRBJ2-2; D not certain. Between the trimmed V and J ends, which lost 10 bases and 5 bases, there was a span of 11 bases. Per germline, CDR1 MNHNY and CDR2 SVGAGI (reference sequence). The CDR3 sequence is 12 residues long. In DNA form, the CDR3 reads TGTGCCATCCCCCTCGGGACCGGGGAGCTGTTTTTT. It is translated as CAIPLGTGELFF.

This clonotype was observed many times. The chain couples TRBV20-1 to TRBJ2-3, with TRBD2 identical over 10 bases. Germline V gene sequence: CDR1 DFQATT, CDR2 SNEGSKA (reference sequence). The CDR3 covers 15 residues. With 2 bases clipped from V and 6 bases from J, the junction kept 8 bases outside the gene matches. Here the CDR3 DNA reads TGCAGTGCTAGATCTCTAAGCGGGAGGGAGGATACGCAGTATTTT. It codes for CSARSLSGREDTQYF.

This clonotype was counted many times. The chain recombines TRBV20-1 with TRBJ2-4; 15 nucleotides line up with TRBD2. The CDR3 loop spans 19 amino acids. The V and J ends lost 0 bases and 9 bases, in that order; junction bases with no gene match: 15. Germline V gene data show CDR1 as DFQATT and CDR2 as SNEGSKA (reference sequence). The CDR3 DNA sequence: TGCAGTGCTAGAGATCCCGGACTAGCGGGAGGGCCGCGGTCAGGCATTCAGTACTTC. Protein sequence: CSARDPGLAGGPRSGIQYF.

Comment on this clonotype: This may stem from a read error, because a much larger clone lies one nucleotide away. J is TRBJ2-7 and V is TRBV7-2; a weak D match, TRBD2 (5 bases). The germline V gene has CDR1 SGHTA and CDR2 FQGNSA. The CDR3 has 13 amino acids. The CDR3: CVSSPSSGYEQYF. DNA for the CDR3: TGTGTCAGCAGCCCGTCCTCGGGGTACGAGCAGTACTTC. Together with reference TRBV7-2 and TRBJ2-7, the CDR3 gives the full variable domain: GAGVSQSPSNKVTEKGKDVELRCDPISGHTALYWYRQSLGQGLEFLIYFQGNSAPDKSGLPSDRFSAERTGGSVSTLTIQRTQQEDSAVYLCVSSPSSGYEQYFGPGTRLTVT.

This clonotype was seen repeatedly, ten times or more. CDR3: CASSLKLQGETQYF. CDR3 bases: TGCGCCAGCAGCTTGAAGTTACAGGGGGAGACCCAGTACTTC. The chain recombines TRBV5-1 with TRBJ2-5; 7 bases map to TRBD1. Germline assignment: CDR1 SGHRS and CDR2 YFSETQ. The CDR3 sequence is 14 residues long. J was trimmed by 5 bases and V by 1 base; bases with no gene match: 5.

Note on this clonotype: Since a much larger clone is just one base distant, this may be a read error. In DNA form, the CDR3 reads TGTGCCAGCCCTCTCCAGGTGAGTGAGAATGAGCAGTTCTTC. Protein: CASPLQVSENEQFF. The genes are TRBV7-3 and TRBJ2-1; D gene ambiguous. Germline values: CDR1 SGHTA, CDR2 FQGTGA. The CDR3 sequence is 14 residues long. Trimming left V 8 bases short and J 7 bases short, with 18 bases between.

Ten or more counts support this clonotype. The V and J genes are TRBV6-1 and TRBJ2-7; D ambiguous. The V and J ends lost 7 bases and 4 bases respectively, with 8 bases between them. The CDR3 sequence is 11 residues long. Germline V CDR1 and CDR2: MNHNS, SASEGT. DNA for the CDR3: TGTGCCAGCATTTTAACGTACGAGCAGTACTTC. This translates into CASILTYEQYF.

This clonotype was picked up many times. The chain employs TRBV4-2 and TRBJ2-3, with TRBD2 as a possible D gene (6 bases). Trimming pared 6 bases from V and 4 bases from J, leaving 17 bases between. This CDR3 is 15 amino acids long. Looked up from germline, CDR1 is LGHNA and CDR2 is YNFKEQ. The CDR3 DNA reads TGTGCCAGCAGTCCCGGCGGTGGCGGGGCAGATACGCAGTATTTT. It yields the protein CASSPGGGGADTQYF.

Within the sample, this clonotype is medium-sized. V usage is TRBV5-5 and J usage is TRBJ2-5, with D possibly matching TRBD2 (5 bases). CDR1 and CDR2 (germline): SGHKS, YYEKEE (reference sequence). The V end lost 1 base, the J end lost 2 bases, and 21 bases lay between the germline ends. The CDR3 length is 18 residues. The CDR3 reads CASSLYLGLAGLQETQYF. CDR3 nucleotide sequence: TGTGCCAGCAGCTTGTATCTCGGCCTGGCGGGCCTTCAAGAGACCCAGTACTTC. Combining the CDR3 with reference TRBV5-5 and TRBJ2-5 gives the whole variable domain DAGVTQSPTHLIKTRGQQVTLRCSPISGHKSVSWYQQVLGQGPQFIFQYYEKEERGRGNFPDRFSARQFPNYSSELNVNALLLGDSALYLCASSLYLGLAGLQETQYFGPGTRLLVL.

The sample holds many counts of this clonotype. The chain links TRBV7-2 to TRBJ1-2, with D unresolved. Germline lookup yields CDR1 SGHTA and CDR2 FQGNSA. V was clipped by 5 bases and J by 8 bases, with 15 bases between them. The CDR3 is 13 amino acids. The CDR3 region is CASSPEGRLGYTF. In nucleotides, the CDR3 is TGTGCCAGCAGCCCAGAGGGCCGCCTGGGCTACACCTTC.

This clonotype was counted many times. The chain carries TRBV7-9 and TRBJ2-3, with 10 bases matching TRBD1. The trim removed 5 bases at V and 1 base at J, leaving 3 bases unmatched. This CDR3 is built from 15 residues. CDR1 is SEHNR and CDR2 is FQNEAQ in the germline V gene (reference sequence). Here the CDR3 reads CASSIGTGGTDTQYF. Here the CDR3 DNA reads TGTGCCAGCAGCATCGGGACAGGGGGCACAGATACGCAGTATTTT.

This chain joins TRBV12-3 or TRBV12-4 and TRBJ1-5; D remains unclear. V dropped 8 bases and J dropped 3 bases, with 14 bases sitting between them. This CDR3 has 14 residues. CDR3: CASHGSFANQPQHF. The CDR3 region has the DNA TGTGCCAGCCACGGATCCTTCGCCAATCAGCCCCAGCATTTT.

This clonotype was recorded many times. CDR3 DNA: TGTGCCAGCAGTTCGGGAAATGAAAAACTGTTTTTT. Translating gives CASSSGNEKLFF. The chain carries TRBV12-3 or TRBV12-4 and TRBJ1-4, with no clear D. The CDR3 is 12 amino acids. V lost 4 bases and J lost 5, with 5 bases in between.

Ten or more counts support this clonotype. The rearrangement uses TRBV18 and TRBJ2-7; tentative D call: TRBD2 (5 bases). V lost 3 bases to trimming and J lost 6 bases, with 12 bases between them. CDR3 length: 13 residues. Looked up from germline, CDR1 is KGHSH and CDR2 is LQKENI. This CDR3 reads CASSPFEEGEQYF. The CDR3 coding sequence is TGTGCCAGCTCACCCTTTGAAGAGGGCGAGCAGTACTTC.

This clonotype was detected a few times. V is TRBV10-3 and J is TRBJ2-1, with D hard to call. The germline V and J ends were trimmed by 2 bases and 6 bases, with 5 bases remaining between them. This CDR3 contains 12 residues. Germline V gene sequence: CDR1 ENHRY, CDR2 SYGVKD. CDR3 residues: CAISETGNEQFF. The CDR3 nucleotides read TGTGCCATCAGTGAGACCGGCAATGAGCAGTTCTTC.

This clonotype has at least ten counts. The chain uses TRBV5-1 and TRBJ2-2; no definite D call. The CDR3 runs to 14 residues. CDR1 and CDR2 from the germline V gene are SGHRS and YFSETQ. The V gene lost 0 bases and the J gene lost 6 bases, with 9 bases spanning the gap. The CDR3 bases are TGCGCCAGCAGCTTGGCATCGTCACCCGGGGAGCTGTTTTTT. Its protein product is CASSLASSPGELFF.

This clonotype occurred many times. CDR3 nucleotides: TGCAGTGCTCTTAACAGGGAGGTGCTGCCCAGGGAGACCCAGTACTTC. Protein sequence: CSALNREVLPRETQYF. The V and J genes are TRBV20-1 and TRBJ2-5; perhaps D is TRBD1 or TRBD2 (6 bases each). The length of the CDR3 is 16 residues. Germline V lookup: CDR1 DFQATT, CDR2 SNEGSKA (reference sequence). Trimming cost V 5 bases and J 5 bases, with 24 bases left between them.

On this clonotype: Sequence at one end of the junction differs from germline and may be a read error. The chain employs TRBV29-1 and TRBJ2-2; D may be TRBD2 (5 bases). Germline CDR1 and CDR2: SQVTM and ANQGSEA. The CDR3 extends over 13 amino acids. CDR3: CGVHATNTGELFF. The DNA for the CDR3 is TGCGGCGTTCACGCGACGAACACCGGGGAGCTTTTTTTT.

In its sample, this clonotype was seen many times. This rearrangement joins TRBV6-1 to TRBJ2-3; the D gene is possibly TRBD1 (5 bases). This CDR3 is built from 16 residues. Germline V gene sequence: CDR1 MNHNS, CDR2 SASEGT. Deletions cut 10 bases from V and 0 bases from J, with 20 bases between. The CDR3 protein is CATKMHWTTSTDTQYF. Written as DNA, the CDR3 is TGTGCCACCAAAATGCATTGGACAACTAGCACAGATACGCAGTATTTT.

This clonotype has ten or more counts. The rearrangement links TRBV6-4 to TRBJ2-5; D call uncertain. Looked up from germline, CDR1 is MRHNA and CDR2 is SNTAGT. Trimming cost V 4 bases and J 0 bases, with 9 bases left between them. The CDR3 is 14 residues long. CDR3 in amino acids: CASSAVSYQETQYF. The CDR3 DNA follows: TGTGCCAGCAGTGCAGTGAGCTACCAAGAGACCCAGTACTTC.

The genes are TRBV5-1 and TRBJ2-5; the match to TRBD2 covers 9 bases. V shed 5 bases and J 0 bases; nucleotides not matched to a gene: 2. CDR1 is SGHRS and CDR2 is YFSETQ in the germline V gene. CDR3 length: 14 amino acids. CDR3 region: CASSPSGNQETQYF. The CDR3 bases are TGCGCCAGCAGTCCTAGCGGGAACCAAGAGACCCAGTACTTC.

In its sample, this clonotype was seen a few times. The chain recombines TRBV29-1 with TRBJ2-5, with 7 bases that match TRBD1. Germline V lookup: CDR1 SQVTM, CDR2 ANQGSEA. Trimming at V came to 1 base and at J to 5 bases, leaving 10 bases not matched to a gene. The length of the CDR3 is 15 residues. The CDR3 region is CSVEVSSQQGETQYF. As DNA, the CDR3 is TGCAGCGTTGAAGTTTCGTCTCAACAGGGGGAGACCCAGTACTTC.

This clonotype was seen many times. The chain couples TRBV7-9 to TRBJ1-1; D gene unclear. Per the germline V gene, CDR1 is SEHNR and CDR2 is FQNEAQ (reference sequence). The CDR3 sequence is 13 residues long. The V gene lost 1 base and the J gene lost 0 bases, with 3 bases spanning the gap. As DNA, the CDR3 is TGTGCCAGCAGCTTAGACATGAACACTGAAGCTTTCTTT. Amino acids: CASSLDMNTEAFF.

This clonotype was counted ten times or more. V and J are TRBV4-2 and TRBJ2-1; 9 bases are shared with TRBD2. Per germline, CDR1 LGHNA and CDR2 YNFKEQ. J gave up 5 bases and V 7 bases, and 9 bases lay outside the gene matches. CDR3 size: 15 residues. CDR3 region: CASTKRLAENNEQFF. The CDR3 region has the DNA TGTGCCAGCACCAAACGACTAGCGGAGAACAATGAGCAGTTCTTC.

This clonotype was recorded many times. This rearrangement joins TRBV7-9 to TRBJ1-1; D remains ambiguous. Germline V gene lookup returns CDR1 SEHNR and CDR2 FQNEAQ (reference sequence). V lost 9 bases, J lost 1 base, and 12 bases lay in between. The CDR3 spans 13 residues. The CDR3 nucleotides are TGTGCCAGTTCGACCGGACCGAACACTGAAGCTTTCTTT. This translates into CASSTGPNTEAFF.

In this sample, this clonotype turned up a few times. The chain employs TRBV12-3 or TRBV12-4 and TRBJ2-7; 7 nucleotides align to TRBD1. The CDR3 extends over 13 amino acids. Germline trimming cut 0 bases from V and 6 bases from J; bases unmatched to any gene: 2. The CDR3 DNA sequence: TGTGCCAGCAGTTTAGCGGGGGACAGCGAGCAGTACTTC. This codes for CASSLAGDSEQYF.

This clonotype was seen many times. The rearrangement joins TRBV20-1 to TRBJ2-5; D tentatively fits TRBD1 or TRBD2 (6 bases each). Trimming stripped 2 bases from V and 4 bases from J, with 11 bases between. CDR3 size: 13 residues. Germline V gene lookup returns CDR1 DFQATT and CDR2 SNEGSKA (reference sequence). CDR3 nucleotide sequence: TGCAGTGCTAGACGGGGGCTCCGAGAGACCCAGTACTTC. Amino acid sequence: CSARRGLRETQYF.

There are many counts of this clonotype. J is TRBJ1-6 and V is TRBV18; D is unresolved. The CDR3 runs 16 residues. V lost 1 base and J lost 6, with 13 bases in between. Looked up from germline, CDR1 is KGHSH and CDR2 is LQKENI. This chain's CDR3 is CASSPQLERTNSPLHF. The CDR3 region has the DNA TGTGCCAGCTCACCACAGCTCGAGAGAACTAATTCACCCCTCCACTTT.

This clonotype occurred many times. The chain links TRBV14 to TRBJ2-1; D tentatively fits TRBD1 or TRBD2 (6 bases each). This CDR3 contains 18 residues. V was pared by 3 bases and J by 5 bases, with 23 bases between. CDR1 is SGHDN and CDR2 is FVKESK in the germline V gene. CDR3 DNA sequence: TGTGCCAGCAGCCAGACTGGCCGGAGGGCAGGGGCAAACAATGAGCAGTTCTTC. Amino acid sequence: CASSQTGRRAGANNEQFF.